This T cell receptor (beta chain) is from a study of blood T cell repertoires in COVID-19. In the study's own analysis: Amplification of reference gene primers provided the estimated nucleated cell counts. TCRdb keeps only in-frame clones here, not all; method: immunoSEQ multiplex PCR. V and J calls and clone size come straight from that table; D and trimming were deduced from the DNA. The data hold 310,000 or so clones, with about 89% observed a single time. Trimming took off 3 bases at V and 6 bases at J, with 14 bases between the two ends. This CDR3 region has 14 residues. CDR1 and CDR2 from the germline V gene are SGHRS and YFSETQ.

Input material: peripheral blood. The clonotype originates from a man aged 18 to 29 who had recovered from COVID-19. The chain links TRBV5-1 to TRBJ2-3; a weak D match, TRBD1 (6 bases). The CDR3 DNA follows: TGCGCCAGCAGCTATGGACAGATGCAGGATACGCAGTATTTT. Its translation: CASSYGQMQDTQYF.